This T cell receptor beta chain appears in the sequencing data of a study of regulatory T cells in long-lasting Graves disease. Study results and caveats: TRBV28, TRBJ1-2 and TRBJ2-5 were favored in persistent disease.

HTBI primers from iRepertoire and Arm-PCR of CDR3 regions yielded the TCR beta libraries. TCRdb re-analysed the multiplex PCR reads in MiXCR, keeping a single row per CDR3 protein. Of roughly 500,000 distinct CDR3 sequences detected, roughly 13% appear once; the ten largest clones hold 10%. This clonotype has ten or more counts. The antigen is undetermined. Time point defined: newly diagnosed GD, antithyroid drugs for less than 3 months. Preparation of the TCR library used RNA extracted from PBMCs. The CDR3 contains 15 residues. Trimming removed 0 bases from V and 2 bases from J; junction bases left unmatched: 6. Germline CDR1 reads DFQATT; CDR2 reads SNEGSKA (reference sequence). Separately, the same data were catalogued under a study of T cells in Graves' hyperthyroidism and ophthalmopathy. That study reports: Together with thyroid ultrasound, orbital computed tomography, serum thyroxine and TRAb, clinical symptoms were used for diagnoses. TCR CDR3 underwent first-round RT-PCR with the HTBI primer set.

The rearrangement links TRBV20-1 to TRBJ2-5, with 7 positions matching TRBD2. The specimen was peripheral blood mononuclear cells (PBMCs), collected at new diagnosis, from a patient treated with antithyroid drugs. This sequence originates from a man aged 25 to 40 with Graves disease. The CDR3 DNA reads TGCAGTGCTAGAGACGCCCTGGGAGGGCAAGAGACCCAGTACTTC. Translated, it gives CSARDALGGQETQYF.